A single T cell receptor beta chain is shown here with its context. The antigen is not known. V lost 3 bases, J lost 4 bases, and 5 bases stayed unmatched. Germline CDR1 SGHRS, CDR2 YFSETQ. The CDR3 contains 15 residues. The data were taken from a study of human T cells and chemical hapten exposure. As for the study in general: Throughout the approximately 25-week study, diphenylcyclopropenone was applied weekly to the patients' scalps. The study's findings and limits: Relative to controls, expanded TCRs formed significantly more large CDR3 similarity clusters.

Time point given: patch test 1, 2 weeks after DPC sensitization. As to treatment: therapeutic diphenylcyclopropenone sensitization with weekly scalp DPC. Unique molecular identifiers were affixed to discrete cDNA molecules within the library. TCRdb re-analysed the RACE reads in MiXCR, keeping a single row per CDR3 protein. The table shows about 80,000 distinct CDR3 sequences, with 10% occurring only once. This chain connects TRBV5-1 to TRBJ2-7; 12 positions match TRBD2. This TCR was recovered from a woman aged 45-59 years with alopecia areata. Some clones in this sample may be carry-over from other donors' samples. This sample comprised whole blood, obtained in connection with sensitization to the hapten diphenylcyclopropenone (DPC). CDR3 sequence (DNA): TGCGCCAGCAGCTCGGGACTAGCGGGTACATACGAGCAGTACTTC. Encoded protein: CASSSGLAGTYEQYF. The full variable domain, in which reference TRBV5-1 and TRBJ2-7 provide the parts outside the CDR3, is KAGVTQTPRYLIKTRGQQVTLSCSPISGHRSVSWYQQTPGQGLQFLFEYFSETQRNKGNFPGRFSGRQFSNSRSEMNVSTLELGDSALYLCASSSGLAGTYEQYFGPGTRLTVT.